This T cell receptor beta chain was obtained from a study of blood T cell repertoires in COVID-19. About the study: COVID-19 samples from acute and convalescent phases originated in the United States, Italy and Spain. Nucleic acid was either cDNA or gDNA, and it came from T cells, B-cell-depleted T cells, or PBMCs.

This clone showed up just a few times. The germline CDR1 and CDR2 sequences are SGHRS and YFSETQ. Trimming stripped 1 base from V and 3 bases from J, with 13 bases between. The CDR3 has 15 amino acids. Original processing methods: Nucleated cell number was recorded as an estimate derived from reference gene primer amplification. Generated by immunoSEQ multiplex PCR, the TCRdb table keeps only in-frame clones and is missing some. V, J and clone size derive from that table, while D and trimming were established from the DNA sequence. The profile covers tens of thousands of clones, with roughly 91% appearing a single time and 4.5% to 6% taken by the ten largest.

This chain joins TRBV5-1 and TRBJ1-1; the D gene is possibly TRBD1 (6 bases). The sequenced material came from peripheral blood. This TCR derives from a woman of 80 years or more with acute or convalescent COVID-19. CDR3 amino acids: CASSLNRAGHTEAFF. CDR3 bases: TGCGCCAGCAGCTTGAACAGGGCGGGCCACACTGAAGCTTTCTTT.